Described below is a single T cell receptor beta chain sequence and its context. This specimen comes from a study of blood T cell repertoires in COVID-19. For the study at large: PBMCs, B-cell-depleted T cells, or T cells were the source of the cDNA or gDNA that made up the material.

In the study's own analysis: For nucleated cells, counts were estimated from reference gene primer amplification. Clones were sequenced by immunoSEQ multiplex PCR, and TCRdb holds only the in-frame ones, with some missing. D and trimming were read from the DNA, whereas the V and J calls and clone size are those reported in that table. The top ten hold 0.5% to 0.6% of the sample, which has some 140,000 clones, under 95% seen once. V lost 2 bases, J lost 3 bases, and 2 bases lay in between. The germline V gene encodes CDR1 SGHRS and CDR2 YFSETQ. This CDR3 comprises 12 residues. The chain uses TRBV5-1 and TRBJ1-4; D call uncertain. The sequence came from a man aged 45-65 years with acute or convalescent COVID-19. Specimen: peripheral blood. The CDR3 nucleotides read TGCGCCAGCAGCTTCTCTAATGAAAAACTGTTTTTT. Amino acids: CASSFSNEKLFF.